The following is a TCR beta chain sequence with its context. What it binds is unknown. This specimen belongs to a study of cytomegalovirus exposure and HLA in healthy donors. Study-wide results and caveats: Among TCR beta chains, those listed as cytomegalovirus-associated numbered some 170.

Germline loops: CDR1 LNHNV, CDR2 YYDKDF (reference sequence). Germline trimming cut 4 bases from V and 3 bases from J; bases unmatched to any gene: 4. This CDR3 region has 15 residues. Data came from immunoSEQ multiplex PCR; TCRdb stores just in-frame clones and leaves some out. The sample has 100,000 to 130,000 clones; over 75% are singletons. The sample consisted of PBMCs. The V and J genes are TRBV15 and TRBJ2-3, with 10 nucleotides matching TRBD2. This receptor was obtained from a woman between 18 and 29 years old in good health and CMV-seronegative. CDR3 nucleotide sequence: TGTGCCACCAGCATTACTAGCGGGGCAACAGATACGCAGTATTTT. Translated, it gives CATSITSGATDTQYF.